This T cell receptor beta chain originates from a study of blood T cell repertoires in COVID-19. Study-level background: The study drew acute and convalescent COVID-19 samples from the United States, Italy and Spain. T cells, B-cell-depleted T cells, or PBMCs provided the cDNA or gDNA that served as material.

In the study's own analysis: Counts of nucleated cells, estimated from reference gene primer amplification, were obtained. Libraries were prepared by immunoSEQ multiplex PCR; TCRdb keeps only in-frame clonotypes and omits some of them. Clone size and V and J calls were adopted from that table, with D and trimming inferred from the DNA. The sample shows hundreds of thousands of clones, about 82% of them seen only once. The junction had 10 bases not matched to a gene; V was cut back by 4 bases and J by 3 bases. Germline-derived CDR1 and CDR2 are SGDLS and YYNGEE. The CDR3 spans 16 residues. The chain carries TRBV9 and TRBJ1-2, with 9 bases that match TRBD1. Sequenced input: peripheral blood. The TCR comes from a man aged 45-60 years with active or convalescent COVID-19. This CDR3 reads CASSLDRGNRDYGYTF. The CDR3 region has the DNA TGTGCCAGCAGCCTCGACAGGGGGAACAGGGACTATGGCTACACCTTC. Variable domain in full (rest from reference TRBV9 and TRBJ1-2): DSGVTQTPKHLITATGQRVTLRCSPRSGDLSVYWYQQSLDQGLQFLIQYYNGEERAKGNILERFSAQQFPDLHSELNLSSLELGDSALYFCASSLDRGNRDYGYTFGSGTRLTVV.